Each of the 27 T cell receptor beta chains below was sequenced from the same sample in a study of a mutant IDH1 vaccine in newly diagnosed glioma. Using immunoSEQ multiplex PCR, the repertoire was profiled, and TCRdb retains in-frame clones only, with some absent. This table has 60,000 to 85,000 clones, approximately 85% appearing once. Specified time point: week 23, last vaccination. Doses of 300 ug of mutant IDH1 20-mer peptide were given with topical imiquimod. Antigen specificity for these receptors is unknown. Here the sequenced sample was PBMCs, taken from a glioma patient whose treatment included an IDH1 peptide vaccine. These receptor sequences come from a woman between 50 and 59 years old with glioma.

This rearrangement joins TRBV7-9 to TRBJ2-1; maybe TRBD2 (8 bases). Trimming stripped 4 bases from V and 12 bases from J, with 28 bases between. CDR1 and CDR2 from the germline V gene are SEHNR and FQNEAQ (reference sequence). This CDR3 has 17 residues. CDR3 region: CASSSPDQGGRREGQFF. The CDR3 DNA reads as TGTGCCAGCAGCTCCCCCGATCAGGGGGGCCGCCGGGAGGGGCAGTTCTTC. Looking up the rest from reference TRBV7-9 and TRBJ2-1 gives the full variable domain: DTGVSQNPRHKITKRGQNVTFRCDPISEHNRLYWYRQTLGQGPEFLTYFQNEAQLEKSRLLSDRFSAERPKGSFSTLEIQRTEQGDSAMYLCASSSPDQGGRREGQFFGPGTRLTVL.

The chain carries TRBV30 and TRBJ1-3; perhaps TRBD1 as D (6 bases). From germline, CDR1 is GTSNPN and CDR2 SVGIG (reference sequence). The V and J ends lost 7 bases and 4 bases respectively, with 11 bases between them. This CDR3 contains 12 residues. CDR3 nucleotides: TGTGCCTCACAGGGTGGAGGAAACACCATATATTTT. Encoded protein: CASQGGGNTIYF.

This clone was seen a few times. V is TRBV10-3 and J is TRBJ1-1; no firm D call. Trimming left V 4 bases short and J 4 bases short, with 13 bases between. This CDR3 has 14 amino acids. The germline CDR1 and CDR2 sequences are ENHRY and SYGVKD. The CDR3, as DNA: TGTGCCATCAGTGCGCGCCTGGGTTTCACTGAAGCTTTCTTT. Its translation is CAISARLGFTEAFF.

This rearrangement joins TRBV5-6 to TRBJ2-7; TRBD2 matches at 8 bases. Germline V CDR1 and CDR2: SGHDT, YYEEEE. Trimming took 4 bases from V and 5 from J; bases not matched to a gene: 14. The CDR3 spans 16 residues. CDR3 sequence reads: CASSGTLGGRRNEQYF. The CDR3 nucleotides are TGTGCCAGCAGCGGGACTTTAGGCGGGAGGCGCAACGAGCAGTACTTC.

The chain employs TRBV27 and TRBJ2-7; TRBD2 might be the D (5 bases). Trimming pared 6 bases from V and 1 base from J, leaving 16 bases between. In germline, CDR1 is MNHEY, CDR2 SMNVEV (reference sequence). This CDR3 is built from 15 residues. The CDR3 DNA is TGTGCCAGCAGCCCCCCCGGACTCCCTTCCTACGAGCAGTACTTC. Translating it yields CASSPPGLPSYEQYF.

This clone was counted once. The rearrangement uses TRBV5-5 and TRBJ2-7; 14 bases are shared with TRBD2. CDR1 and CDR2 (germline): SGHKS, YYEKEE (reference sequence). V lost 4 bases and J lost 6; bases outside the gene matches: 6. The CDR3 is 15 residues long. The CDR3 bases are TGTGCCAGCAGCGTTTGGACTAGCGGGGGGCGCGAGCAGTACTTC. Protein sequence: CASSVWTSGGREQYF.

This rearrangement joins TRBV10-3 to TRBJ1-3; no reliable D call. The CDR3 covers 11 residues. V dropped 6 bases and J dropped 7 bases, with 7 bases sitting between them. The germline V gene encodes CDR1 ENHRY and CDR2 SYGVKD. The CDR3 DNA reads TGTGCCATCAGCCTACGGAACACCATATATTTT. This encodes CAISLRNTIYF.

The chain links TRBV30 to TRBJ1-6, with 8 bases lining up with TRBD1. The germline gives CDR1 GTSNPN, CDR2 SVGIG (reference sequence). The CDR3 covers 14 residues. J gave up 0 bases and V 8 bases, and 3 bases lay outside the gene matches. The CDR3 is CAGTGGSYNSPLHF. CDR3 nucleotides: TGTGCCGGTACAGGGGGCTCCTATAATTCACCCCTCCACTTT. The complete variable domain, with remaining parts taken from reference TRBV30 and TRBJ1-6, reads SQTIHQWPATLVQPVGSPLSLECTVEGTSNPNLYWYRQAAGRGLQLLFYSVGIGQISSEVPQNLSASRPQDRQFILSSKKLLLSDSGFYLCAGTGGSYNSPLHFGNGTRLTVT.

V is TRBV7-9 and J is TRBJ2-5, with D possibly being TRBD1 or TRBD2 (6 bases each). The last part of the DNA fits TRBJ2-7 better; the J call may be wrong. This CDR3 spans 16 amino acids. Germline V CDR1 and CDR2: SEHNR, FQNEAQ (reference sequence). The CDR3 spells CASSGGPSRVNYEQYF. CDR3 bases: TGTGCCAGCAGTGGGGGGCCGAGCAGAGTAAACTACGAGCAGTACTTC.

The chain employs TRBV6-4 and TRBJ2-3; maybe TRBD2 (6 bases). The CDR3 extends over 14 amino acids. From germline, CDR1 is MRHNA and CDR2 SNTAGT. V lost 4 bases and J 5 bases, leaving 13 bases between the germline ends. CDR3 bases: TGTGCCAGCAGTGGCGGGAATGTGGGAGATACGCAGTATTTT. This encodes CASSGGNVGDTQYF.

The chain carries TRBV5-6 and TRBJ1-2; D might be TRBD1 (5 bases). The germline V gene has CDR1 SGHDT and CDR2 YYEEEE. The CDR3 length is 15 residues. V was shortened by 5 bases and J by 4 bases, with 18 bases between the two germline ends. CDR3 DNA sequence: TGTGCCAGCAGACGGGGGACCGCTGGTACCTATGGCTACACCTTC. Amino acid sequence: CASRRGTAGTYGYTF.

This clone has only a few counts. The V gene is TRBV29-1, the J gene TRBJ2-5; 10 bases are a match to TRBD2. V was clipped by 2 bases and J by 2 bases; unmatched bases: 8. This CDR3 has 16 residues. The germline V gene has CDR1 SQVTM and CDR2 ANQGSEA. The DNA of the CDR3 is TGCAGCGTTGAAAAAGGTAGCGGGAGGACTCAAGAGACCCAGTACTTC. Its translation is CSVEKGSGRTQETQYF. Full variable domain (missing parts from reference TRBV29-1 and TRBJ2-5): SAVISQKPSRDICQRGTSLTIQCQVDSQVTMMFWYRQQPGQSLTLIATANQGSEATYESGFVIDKFPISRPNLTFSTLTVSNMSPEDSSIYLCSVEKGSGRTQETQYFGPGTRLLVL.

This chain links TRBV7-9 with TRBJ2-7, with 10 bases fitting TRBD2. Per the germline V gene, CDR1 is SEHNR and CDR2 is FQNEAQ (reference sequence). With V trimmed by 4 bases and J by 3 bases, 3 bases remained unmatched. The CDR3 is 14 amino acids. The CDR3 bases are TGTGCCAGCAGCTCCGGGACTAGCGTCTACGAGCAGTACTTC. Protein product: CASSSGTSVYEQYF.

The chain has TRBV4-1 and TRBJ2-7; D is possibly TRBD2 (7 bases). The germline V gene encodes CDR1 MGHRA and CDR2 YSYEKL. CDR3 length: 18 amino acids. V was clipped by 1 base and J by 3 bases, with 22 bases between them. Written as DNA, the CDR3 is TGCGCCAGCAGCCAAGGCCTAAGTTACGGGGGGCGCTTCTACGAGCAGTACTTC. It is translated as CASSQGLSYGGRFYEQYF.

The CDR3 here is CASSGDSENTEAFF. DNA for the CDR3: TGTGCCAGTAGTGGGGACAGCGAGAACACTGAAGCTTTCTTT. This rearrangement joins TRBV19 to TRBJ1-1; TRBD1 matches at 7 bases. Germline CDR1 reads LNHDA; CDR2 reads SQIVND (reference sequence). With 5 bases clipped from V and 1 base from J, the junction kept 4 bases outside the gene matches. The CDR3 has 14 amino acids.

This clone has only one observation. This chain joins TRBV28 and TRBJ2-1; maybe TRBD2 (6 bases). CDR1 is MDHEN and CDR2 is SYDVKM in the germline V gene. The V and J ends lost 5 bases and 6 bases respectively, with 8 bases between them. The CDR3 is 12 residues long. This chain's CDR3 is CASSAGSNEQFF. Written as DNA, the CDR3 is TGTGCCAGCAGTGCGGGGTCCAATGAGCAGTTCTTC.

Here the CDR3 reads CASSPLAHEQYF. CDR3 DNA: TGTGCCAGCAGCCCCTTAGCCCACGAGCAGTACTTC. The chain recombines TRBV7-9 with TRBJ2-7; D gene uncertain. The length of the CDR3 is 12 residues. Germline V gene lookup returns CDR1 SEHNR and CDR2 FQNEAQ (reference sequence). V shed 5 bases and J shed 5 bases, with 10 bases lying between them. Combining the CDR3 with reference TRBV7-9 and TRBJ2-7 gives the whole variable domain DTGVSQNPRHKITKRGQNVTFRCDPISEHNRLYWYRQTLGQGPEFLTYFQNEAQLEKSRLLSDRFSAERPKGSFSTLEIQRTEQGDSAMYLCASSPLAHEQYFGPGTRLTVT.

This chain uses TRBV18 with TRBJ2-3, with 8 bases lining up with TRBD2. CDR3 length: 17 residues. The germline CDR1 and CDR2 sequences are KGHSH and LQKENI. The V gene end was trimmed by 0 bases and the J gene end by 4 bases; junction bases not matched to a gene: 9. The CDR3 here is CASSPPSPAGDSDTQYF. DNA of the CDR3: TGTGCCAGCTCACCACCCTCCCCAGCGGGAGACTCAGATACGCAGTATTTT.

The rearrangement links TRBV30 to TRBJ2-1; D possibly uses TRBD1 or TRBD2 (5 bases each). The CDR3 runs 12 residues. Germline CDR1 reads GTSNPN; CDR2 reads SVGIG (reference sequence). Trimming took 4 bases from V and 12 from J, leaving 16 bases between them. The CDR3 here is CAWKPGAGRQFF. The CDR3 DNA sequence: TGTGCCTGGAAGCCCGGGGCGGGTCGGCAGTTCTTC.

This chain joins TRBV7-9 and TRBJ1-4, with 11 nucleotides matching TRBD1. With V trimmed by 5 bases and J by 6 bases, 5 bases remained unmatched. This CDR3 comprises 15 residues. Germline V gene lookup returns CDR1 SEHNR and CDR2 FQNEAQ (reference sequence). CDR3 nucleotide sequence: TGTGCCAGCAGCCTCCCGGGACAGGGGGATGAAAAACTGTTTTTT. Protein product: CASSLPGQGDEKLFF.

This clone has only a few counts. The rearrangement joins TRBV27 to TRBJ1-2; D not certain. CDR1 MNHEY and CDR2 SMNVEV come from the germline V gene (reference sequence). The CDR3 runs 14 residues. Deletions cut 3 bases from V and 0 bases from J, with 8 bases between. Here the CDR3 DNA reads TGTGCCAGCAGTTTGAGCCCGGCTAACTATGGCTACACCTTC. Translated: CASSLSPANYGYTF.

The chain has TRBV6-6 and TRBJ1-2; D unresolved. Germline-derived CDR1 and CDR2 are MNHNY and SVGAGI (reference sequence). The CDR3 is 13 amino acids. Trimming removed 4 bases at V and 4 bases at J, with 10 bases between. CDR3 residues: CASSSGFGYGYTF. The CDR3 region has the DNA TGTGCCAGCAGTTCAGGTTTTGGCTATGGCTACACCTTC.

The rearrangement joins TRBV7-5 to TRBJ2-7; TRBD2, the D gene given by the table, was not confirmed from the DNA. TRBV7-5 is a listed pseudogene. The CDR3 has 14 residues. The CDR3 sequence: CARSLGPSRYEQYF. The CDR3 DNA reads TGTGCCAGAAGCTTAGGACCTAGCCGCTACGAGCAGTACTTC.

V is TRBV6-4 and J is TRBJ2-2, with TRBD1 matching 8 bases. After removal of 0 bases from V and 4 bases from J, the junction contained 10 bases not matched to a gene. The CDR3 contains 18 residues. CDR1 and CDR2 (germline): MRHNA, SNTAGT. Here the CDR3 reads CASSDSSGTGGITGELFF. The CDR3 region has the DNA TGTGCCAGCAGTGACTCGTCGGGAACAGGGGGAATCACCGGGGAGCTGTTTTTT.

The rearrangement links TRBV9 to TRBJ1-1; possibly TRBD1 for D (5 bases). Between the trimmed V and J ends, which lost 2 bases and 7 bases, there was a span of 12 bases. From germline, CDR1 is SGDLS and CDR2 YYNGEE. The CDR3 contains 13 residues. The CDR3 DNA reads TGTGCCAGCAGCGTCCGGGGCTTCGGTGAAGCTTTCTTT. It yields the protein CASSVRGFGEAFF.

The chain recombines TRBV7-2 with TRBJ2-1; D gene ambiguous. The CDR3 extends over 12 amino acids. V lost 5 bases and J lost 3, with 5 bases in between. Germline V CDR1 and CDR2: SGHTA, FQGNSA. This CDR3 reads CASSKDYNEQFF. CDR3 DNA: TGTGCCAGCAGCAAGGACTACAATGAGCAGTTCTTC.

V usage is TRBV29-1 and J usage is TRBJ2-2; TRBD2 matches 7 bases. CDR1 is SQVTM, CDR2 ANQGSEA, per germline. The CDR3 extends over 14 amino acids. Trimming at V came to 3 bases and at J to 5 bases, leaving 6 bases not matched to a gene. CDR3 sequence: CSVDGAGSTGELFF. In nucleotides, the CDR3 is TGCAGCGTTGACGGAGCGGGAAGTACCGGGGAGCTGTTTTTT.